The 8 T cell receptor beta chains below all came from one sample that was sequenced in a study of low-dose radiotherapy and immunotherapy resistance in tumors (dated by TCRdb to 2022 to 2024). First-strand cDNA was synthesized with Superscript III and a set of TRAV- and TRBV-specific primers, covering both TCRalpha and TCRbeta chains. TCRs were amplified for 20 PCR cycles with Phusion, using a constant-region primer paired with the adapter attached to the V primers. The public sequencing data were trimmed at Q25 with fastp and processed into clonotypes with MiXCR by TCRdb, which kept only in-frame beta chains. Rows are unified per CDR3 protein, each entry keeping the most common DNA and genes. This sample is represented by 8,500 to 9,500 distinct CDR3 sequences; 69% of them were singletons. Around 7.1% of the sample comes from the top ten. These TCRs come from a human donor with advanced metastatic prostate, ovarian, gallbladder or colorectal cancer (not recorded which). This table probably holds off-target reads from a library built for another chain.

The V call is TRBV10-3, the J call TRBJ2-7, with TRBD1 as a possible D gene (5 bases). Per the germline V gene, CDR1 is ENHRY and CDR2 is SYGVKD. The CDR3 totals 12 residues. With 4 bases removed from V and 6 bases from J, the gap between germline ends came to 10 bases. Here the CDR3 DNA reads TGTGCCATCAGTGGTAGGGGTTCCGAGCAGTACTTC. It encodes CAISGRGSEQYF.

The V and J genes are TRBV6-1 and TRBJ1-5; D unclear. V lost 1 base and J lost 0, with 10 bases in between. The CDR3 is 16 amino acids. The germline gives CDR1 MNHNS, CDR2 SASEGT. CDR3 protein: CASSEEINYSNQPQHF. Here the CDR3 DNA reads TGTGCCAGCAGTGAAGAGATCAATTATAGCAATCAGCCCCAGCATTTT.

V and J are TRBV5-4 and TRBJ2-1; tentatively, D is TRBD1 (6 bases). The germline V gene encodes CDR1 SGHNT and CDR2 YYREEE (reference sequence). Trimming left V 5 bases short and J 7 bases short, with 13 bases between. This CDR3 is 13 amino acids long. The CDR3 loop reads CASSPKQGNEQFF. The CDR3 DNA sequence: TGTGCCAGCAGTCCTAAACAGGGTAATGAGCAGTTCTTC.

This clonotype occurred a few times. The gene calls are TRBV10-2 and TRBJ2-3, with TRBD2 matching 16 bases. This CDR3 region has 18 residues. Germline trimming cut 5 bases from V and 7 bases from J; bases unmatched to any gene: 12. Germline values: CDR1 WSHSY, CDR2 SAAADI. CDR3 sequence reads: CASSTSGLAGGKGNTQYF. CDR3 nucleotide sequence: TGCGCCAGCAGTACCTCGGGACTAGCGGGGGGGAAGGGAAATACGCAGTATTTT.

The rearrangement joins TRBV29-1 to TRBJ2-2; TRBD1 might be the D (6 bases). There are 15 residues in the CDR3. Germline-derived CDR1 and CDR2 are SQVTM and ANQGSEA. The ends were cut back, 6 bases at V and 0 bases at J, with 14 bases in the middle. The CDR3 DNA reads TGCAGCGTGGGCGTTGGGACAACGAACACCGGGGAGCTGTTTTTT. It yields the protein CSVGVGTTNTGELFF.

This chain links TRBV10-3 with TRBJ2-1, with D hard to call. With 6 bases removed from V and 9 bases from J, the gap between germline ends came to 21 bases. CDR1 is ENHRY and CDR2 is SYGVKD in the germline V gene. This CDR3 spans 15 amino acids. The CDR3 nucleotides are TGTGCCATCAGGGATAGTAGAACCCAACTGAGTGAGCAGTTCTTC. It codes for CAIRDSRTQLSEQFF.

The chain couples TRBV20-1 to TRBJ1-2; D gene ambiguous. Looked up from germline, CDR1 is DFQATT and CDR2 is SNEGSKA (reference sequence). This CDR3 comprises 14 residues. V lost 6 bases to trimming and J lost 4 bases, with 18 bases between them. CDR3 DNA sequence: TGCAGTGCCCCCTTAACTGACGGGCCCTATGGCTACACCTTC. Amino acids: CSAPLTDGPYGYTF.

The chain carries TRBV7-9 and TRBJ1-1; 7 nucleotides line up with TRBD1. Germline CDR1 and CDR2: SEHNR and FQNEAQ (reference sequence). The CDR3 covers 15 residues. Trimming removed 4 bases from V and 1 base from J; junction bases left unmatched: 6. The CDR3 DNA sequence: TGTGCCAGCAGCTGGGAGGACAGGCCGAACACTGAAGCTTTCTTT. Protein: CASSWEDRPNTEAFF. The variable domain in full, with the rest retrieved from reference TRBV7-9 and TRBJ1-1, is DTGVSQNPRHKITKRGQNVTFRCDPISEHNRLYWYRQTLGQGPEFLTYFQNEAQLEKSRLLSDRFSAERPKGSFSTLEIQRTEQGDSAMYLCASSWEDRPNTEAFFGQGTRLTVV.